The next 6 T cell receptor beta chains were all read from a single sample in a study of post-analysis software for immune sequencing data. Study-wide findings and caveats: With TRBV5-6, TRBV5-1 and TRBV20-1 included, about five TRBV segments were more frequent in patients than in controls.

Unique molecular identifiers featured in each of the TCR beta cDNA libraries. Each CDR3 protein is one row after TCRdb ran MiXCR on the PCR reads. Among hundreds of thousands of distinct CDR3 sequences listed, under 55% were seen once. Antigens of these TCRs are unknown. The source material was blood. The receptors stem from a girl aged 10 to 17 with multiple sclerosis.

V is TRBV12-3 or TRBV12-4 and J is TRBJ1-1, with 8 bases lining up with TRBD1. V lost 6 bases, J lost 11 bases, and 14 bases stayed unmatched. The CDR3 length is 14 residues. The CDR3 loop reads CASRPTWTGRGAFF. The CDR3 coding sequence is TGTGCCAGCAGGCCGACCTGGACAGGGAGGGGGGCTTTCTTT.

In this sample, this clonotype turned up a few times. V usage is TRBV29-1 and J usage is TRBJ2-3; D gene ambiguous. The CDR3 spans 12 residues. With 5 bases removed from V and 1 base from J, the gap between germline ends came to 7 bases. Germline V lookup: CDR1 SQVTM, CDR2 ANQGSEA. The CDR3 here is CSVRAGTDTQYF. For the CDR3, the DNA is TGCAGCGTTAGGGCGGGCACAGATACGCAGTATTTT.

This rearrangement joins TRBV4-1 to TRBJ2-5; TRBD2 agrees at 9 bases. The DNA end lines up better with TRBJ2-7; the J call may be wrong. The length of the CDR3 is 18 residues. Germline CDR1 is MGHRA and CDR2 is YSYEKL. CDR3 DNA: TGCGCCAGCAGCCAAGGACCAATAGCGGGAGTGGTGTCCTACGAGCAGTACTTC. It is translated as CASSQGPIAGVVSYEQYF.

Of note for this clonotype: At one end the junction does not follow the germline gene, possibly because of a read error. The V and J genes are TRBV12-3 or TRBV12-4 and TRBJ2-3; 15 nucleotides agree with TRBD2. The CDR3 sequence is 18 residues long. CDR3 amino acids: CTSSPQAPGLAGGDTQYF. CDR3 bases: TGTACCAGCAGTCCCCAGGCTCCGGGACTAGCGGGAGGAGATACGCAGTATTTT.

The chain has TRBV5-1 and TRBJ1-4; 10 bases fit TRBD1. After removal of 4 bases from V and 8 bases from J, the junction contained 8 bases not matched to a gene. The CDR3 is made up of 15 amino acids. Germline CDR1 and CDR2: SGHRS and YFSETQ. Here the CDR3 reads CASSLRTGGQEKLFF. For the CDR3, the DNA is TGCGCCAGCAGCCTCCGGACAGGGGGTCAGGAAAAACTGTTTTTT.

At least ten counts were recorded for this clonotype. The junction does not match germline at one end; this may be a read error. The rearrangement joins TRBV7-2 to TRBJ2-3, with TRBD2 matching over 7 bases. Germline V gene data show CDR1 as SGHTA and CDR2 as FQGNSA. The CDR3 is 14 residues long. The DNA of the CDR3 is TGTGCCAGCAGTTTAGCGGGTCGCACAGATACGCAGTATTTT. Residues: CASSLAGRTDTQYF.